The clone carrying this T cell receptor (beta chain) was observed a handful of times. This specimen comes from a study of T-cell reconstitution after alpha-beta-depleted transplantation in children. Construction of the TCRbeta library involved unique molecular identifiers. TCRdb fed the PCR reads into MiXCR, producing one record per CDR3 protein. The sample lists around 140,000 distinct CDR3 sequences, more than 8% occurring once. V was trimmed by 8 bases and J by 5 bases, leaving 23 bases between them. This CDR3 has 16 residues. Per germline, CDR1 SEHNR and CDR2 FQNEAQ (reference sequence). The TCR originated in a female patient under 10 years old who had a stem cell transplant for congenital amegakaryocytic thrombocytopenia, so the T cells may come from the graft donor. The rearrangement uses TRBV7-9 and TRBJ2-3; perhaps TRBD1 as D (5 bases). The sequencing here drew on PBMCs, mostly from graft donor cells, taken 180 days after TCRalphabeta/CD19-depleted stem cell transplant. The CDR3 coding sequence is TGTGCCAGCGAGCTTAAGAGGAAACAGGACCTAGATACGCAGTATTTT. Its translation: CASELKRKQDLDTQYF.